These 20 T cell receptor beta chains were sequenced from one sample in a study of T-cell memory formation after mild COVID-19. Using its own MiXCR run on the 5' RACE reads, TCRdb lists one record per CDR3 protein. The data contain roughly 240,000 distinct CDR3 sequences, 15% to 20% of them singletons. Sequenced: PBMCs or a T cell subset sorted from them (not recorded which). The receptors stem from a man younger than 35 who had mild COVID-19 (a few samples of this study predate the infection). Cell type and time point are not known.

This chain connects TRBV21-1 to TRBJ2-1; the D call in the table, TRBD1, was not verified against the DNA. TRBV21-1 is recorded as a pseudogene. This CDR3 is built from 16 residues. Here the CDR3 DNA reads TGTGCCAGCAGCAAACAGACCGGGACAGGAGACAATGAGCAGTTCTTC. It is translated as CASSKQTGTGDNEQFF.

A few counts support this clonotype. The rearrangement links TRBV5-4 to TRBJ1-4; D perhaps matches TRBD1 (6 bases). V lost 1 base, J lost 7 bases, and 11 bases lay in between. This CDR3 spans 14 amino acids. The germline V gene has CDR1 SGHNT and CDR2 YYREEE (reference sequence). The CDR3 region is CASSLTGAGEKLFF. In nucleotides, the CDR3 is TGTGCCAGCAGCTTGACGGGGGCGGGTGAAAAACTGTTTTTT.

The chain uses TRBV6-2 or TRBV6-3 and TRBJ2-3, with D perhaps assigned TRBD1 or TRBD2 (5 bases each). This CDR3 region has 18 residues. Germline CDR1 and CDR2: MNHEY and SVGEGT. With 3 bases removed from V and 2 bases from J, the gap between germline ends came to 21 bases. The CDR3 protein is CASSYRRSGGIPTDTQYF. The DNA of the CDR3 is TGTGCCAGCAGTTATAGACGGAGTGGGGGAATTCCCACAGATACGCAGTATTTT.

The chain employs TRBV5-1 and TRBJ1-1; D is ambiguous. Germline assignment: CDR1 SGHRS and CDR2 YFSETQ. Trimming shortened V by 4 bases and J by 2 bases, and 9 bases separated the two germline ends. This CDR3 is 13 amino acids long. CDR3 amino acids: CASSRGDNTEAFF. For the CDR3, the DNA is TGCGCCAGCAGCCGTGGGGATAACACTGAAGCTTTCTTT.

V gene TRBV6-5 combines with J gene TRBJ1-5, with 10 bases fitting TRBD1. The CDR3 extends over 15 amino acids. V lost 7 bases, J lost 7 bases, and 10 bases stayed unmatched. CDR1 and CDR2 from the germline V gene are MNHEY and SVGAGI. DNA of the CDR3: TGTGCCAGCAACAAGACCGGGACAGGGGACCAGCCCCAGCATTTT. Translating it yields CASNKTGTGDQPQHF.

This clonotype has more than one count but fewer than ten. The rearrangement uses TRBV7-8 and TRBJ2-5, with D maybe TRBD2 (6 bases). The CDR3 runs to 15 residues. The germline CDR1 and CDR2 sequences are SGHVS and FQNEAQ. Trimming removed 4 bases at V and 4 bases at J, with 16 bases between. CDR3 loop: CASSSGGAGRETQYF. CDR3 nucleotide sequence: TGTGCCAGCAGCTCAGGCGGGGCTGGGAGAGAGACCCAGTACTTC.

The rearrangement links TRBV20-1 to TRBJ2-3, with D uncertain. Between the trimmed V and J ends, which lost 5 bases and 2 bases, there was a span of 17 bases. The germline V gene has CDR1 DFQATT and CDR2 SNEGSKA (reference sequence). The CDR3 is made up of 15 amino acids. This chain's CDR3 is CSAPLLLLYTDTQYF. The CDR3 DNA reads TGCAGTGCTCCACTTCTCCTCCTTTACACAGATACGCAGTATTTT.

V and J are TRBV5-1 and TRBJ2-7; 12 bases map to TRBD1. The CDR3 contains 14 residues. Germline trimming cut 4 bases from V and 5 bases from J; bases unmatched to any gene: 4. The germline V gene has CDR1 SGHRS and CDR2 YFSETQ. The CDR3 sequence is CASSRGTGGNEQYF. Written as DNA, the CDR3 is TGCGCCAGCAGCAGAGGGACAGGGGGCAACGAGCAGTACTTC.

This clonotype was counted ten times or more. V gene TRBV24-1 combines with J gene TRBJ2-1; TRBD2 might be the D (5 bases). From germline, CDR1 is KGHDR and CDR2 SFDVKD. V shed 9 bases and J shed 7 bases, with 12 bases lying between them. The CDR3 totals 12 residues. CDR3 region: CATGGTPNEQFF. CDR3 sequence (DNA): TGTGCCACCGGAGGAACGCCGAATGAGCAGTTCTTC.

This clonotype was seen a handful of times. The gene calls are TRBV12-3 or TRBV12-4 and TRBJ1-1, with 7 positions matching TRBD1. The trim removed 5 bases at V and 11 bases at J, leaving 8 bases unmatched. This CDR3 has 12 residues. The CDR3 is CASSLTTGRAFF. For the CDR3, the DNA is TGTGCCAGCAGTCTAACGACAGGGCGGGCTTTCTTT.

In nucleotides, the CDR3 is TGTGCCAGCAGTTTCAGGTTGCAGCCCCAGCATTTT. Translated: CASSFRLQPQHF. V is TRBV12-3 or TRBV12-4 and J is TRBJ1-5; D not resolved. The CDR3 length is 12 residues. Trimming left V 3 bases short and J 7 bases short, with 7 bases between.

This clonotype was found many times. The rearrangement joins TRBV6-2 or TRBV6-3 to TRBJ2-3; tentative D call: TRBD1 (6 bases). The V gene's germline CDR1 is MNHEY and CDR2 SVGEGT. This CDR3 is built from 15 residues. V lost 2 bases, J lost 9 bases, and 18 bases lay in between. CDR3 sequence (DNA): TGTGCCAGCAGTTACGAAGGGGGAACCCCAGGGACGCAGTATTTT. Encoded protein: CASSYEGGTPGTQYF.

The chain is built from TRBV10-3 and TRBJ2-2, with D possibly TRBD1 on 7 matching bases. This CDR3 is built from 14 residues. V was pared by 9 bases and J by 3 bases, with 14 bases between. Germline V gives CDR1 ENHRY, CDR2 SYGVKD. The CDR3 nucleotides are TGTGCCATTCAGGGGGGACAAGACACCGGGGAGCTGTTTTTT. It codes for CAIQGGQDTGELFF.

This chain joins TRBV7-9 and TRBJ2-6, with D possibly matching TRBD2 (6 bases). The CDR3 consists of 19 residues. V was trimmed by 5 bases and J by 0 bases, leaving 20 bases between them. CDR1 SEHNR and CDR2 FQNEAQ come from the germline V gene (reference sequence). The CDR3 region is CASSIRTGETLSGANVLTF. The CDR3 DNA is TGTGCCAGCAGCATCCGGACGGGAGAAACCCTCTCTGGGGCCAACGTCCTGACTTTC.

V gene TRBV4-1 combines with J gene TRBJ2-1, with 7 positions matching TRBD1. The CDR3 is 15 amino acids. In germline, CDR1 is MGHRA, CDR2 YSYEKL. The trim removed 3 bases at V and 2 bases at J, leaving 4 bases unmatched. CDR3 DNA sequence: TGCGCCAGCAGCCACCGGGACAGTGCCTACAATGAGCAGTTCTTC. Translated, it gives CASSHRDSAYNEQFF.

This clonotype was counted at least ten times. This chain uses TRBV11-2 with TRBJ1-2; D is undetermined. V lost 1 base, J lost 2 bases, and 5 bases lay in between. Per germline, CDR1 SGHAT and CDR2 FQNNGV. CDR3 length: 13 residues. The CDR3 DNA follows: TGTGCCAGCAGCTTAGGGGGAAACTATGGCTACACCTTC. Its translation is CASSLGGNYGYTF. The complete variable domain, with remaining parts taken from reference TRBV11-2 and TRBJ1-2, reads EAGVAQSPRYKIIEKRQSVAFWCNPISGHATLYWYQQILGQGPKLLIQFQNNGVVDDSQLPKDRFSAERLKGVDSTLKIQPAKLEDSAVYLCASSLGGNYGYTFGSGTRLTVV.

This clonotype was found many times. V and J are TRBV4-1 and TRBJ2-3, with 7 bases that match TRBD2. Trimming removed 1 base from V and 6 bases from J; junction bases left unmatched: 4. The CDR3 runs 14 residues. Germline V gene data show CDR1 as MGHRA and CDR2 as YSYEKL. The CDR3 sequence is CASSQVGAGDTQYF. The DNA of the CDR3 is TGCGCCAGCAGCCAAGTCGGAGCGGGGGATACGCAGTATTTT.

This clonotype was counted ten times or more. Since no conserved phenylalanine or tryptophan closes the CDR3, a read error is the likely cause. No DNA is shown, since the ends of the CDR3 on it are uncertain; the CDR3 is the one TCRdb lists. The CDR3 loop is CASSYSRDRGRRIV. This chain joins TRBV6-5 and TRBJ1-1; the table's D call, TRBD1, has no DNA check behind it. CDR1 and CDR2 from the germline V gene are MNHEY and SVGAGI. The CDR3 is 14 residues long, ends included.

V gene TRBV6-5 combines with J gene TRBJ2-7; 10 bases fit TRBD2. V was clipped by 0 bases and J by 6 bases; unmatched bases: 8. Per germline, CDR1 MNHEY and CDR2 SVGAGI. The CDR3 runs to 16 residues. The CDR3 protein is CASSYSRSGGASEQYF. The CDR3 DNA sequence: TGTGCCAGCAGTTACTCGAGGAGCGGGGGGGCTAGCGAGCAGTACTTC.

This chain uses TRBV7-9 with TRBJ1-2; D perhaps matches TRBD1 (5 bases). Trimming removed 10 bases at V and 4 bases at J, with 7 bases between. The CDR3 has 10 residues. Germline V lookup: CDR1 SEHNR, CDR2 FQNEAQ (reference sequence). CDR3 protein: CATDSYGYTF. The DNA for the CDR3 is TGTGCCACAGACAGCTATGGCTACACCTTC.